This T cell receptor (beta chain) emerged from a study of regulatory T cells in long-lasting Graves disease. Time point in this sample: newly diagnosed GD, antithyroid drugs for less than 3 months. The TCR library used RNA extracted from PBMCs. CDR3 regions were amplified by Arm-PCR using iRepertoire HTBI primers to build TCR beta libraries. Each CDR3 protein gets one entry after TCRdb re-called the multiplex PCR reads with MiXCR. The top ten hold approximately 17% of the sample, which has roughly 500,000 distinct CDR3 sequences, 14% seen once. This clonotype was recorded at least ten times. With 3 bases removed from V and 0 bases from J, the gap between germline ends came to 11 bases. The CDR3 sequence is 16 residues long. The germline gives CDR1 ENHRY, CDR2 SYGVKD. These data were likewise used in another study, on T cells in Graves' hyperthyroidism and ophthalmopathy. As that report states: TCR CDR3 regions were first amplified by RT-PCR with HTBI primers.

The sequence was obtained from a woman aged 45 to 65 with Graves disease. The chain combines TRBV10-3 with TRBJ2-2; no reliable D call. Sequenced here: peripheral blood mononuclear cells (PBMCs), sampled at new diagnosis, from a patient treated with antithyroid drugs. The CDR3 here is CAISDLERTNTGELFF. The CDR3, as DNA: TGTGCCATCAGTGATCTCGAGCGTACGAACACCGGGGAGCTGTTTTTT.